The rows below give T cell receptor beta chains drawn from one sample of a study of cytomegalovirus exposure and HLA in healthy donors. The data were produced by immunoSEQ multiplex PCR, yet TCRdb's version contains in-frame clones alone and is incomplete. The sample comprises approximately 160,000 clones, just over 75% of which are singletons, and approximately 1.3% rests with the top ten. The sequencing sample was made of PBMCs. These receptors all come from a woman in her twenties or thirties in good health and CMV-seropositive. CDR3s include the opening cysteine and the closing phenylalanine or tryptophan. Fields, in order: clone size, J gene, D gene, V gene, CDR3 DNA, CDR3 protein. D genes are given only for firm matches. For some rows the clone size is stated as once, few or many, or as a class when expanded; others skip it.

>.|TRBJ1-2|TRBD1|TRBV6-5
TGTGCCAGCAGTTACGGGACAGGCCACTCGTCCGGCTACACCTTC
CASSYGTGHSSGYTF
>.|TRBJ2-7|TRBD2|TRBV11-2
TGTGCCAGCAGCCGCGCACTAGCGGGATCCTACGAGCAGTACTTC
CASSRALAGSYEQYF
>.|TRBJ2-7|.|TRBV27
TGTGCCAGCAGTTTTAACTCACTGTACGAGCAGTACTTC
CASSFNSLYEQYF
>once|TRBJ2-7|TRBD1|TRBV7-6
TGTGCCAGCAGCGACCACAGGGGTGAGCAGTACTTC
CASSDHRGEQYF
>.|TRBJ2-7|TRBD1|TRBV27
TGTGCCAGCAGCCCAGGGGGTATCCTAATTGAGCAGTACTTC
CASSPGGILIEQYF
>.|TRBJ2-2|TRBD1|TRBV10-1
TGCGCCAGCAGTAAAGGACAGGGGAATACCGGGGAGCTGTTTTTT
CASSKGQGNTGELFF
>.|TRBJ2-1|.|TRBV28
TGTGCCAGCAGTTACTTGGAGGGGAACGAGCAGTTCTTC
CASSYLEGNEQFF
>.|TRBJ2-3|TRBD2|TRBV5-5
TGTGCCAGCAGCTTGGCTCGGACTAGGACTAGCACAGATACGCAGTATTTT
CASSLARTRTSTDTQYF
>.|TRBJ1-5|TRBD1|TRBV5-8
TGTGCCAGCAGCCAGACAGGGGTAGGCAATCAGCCCCAGCATTTT
CASSQTGVGNQPQHF
>.|TRBJ2-7|TRBD2|TRBV14
TGTGCCAGCGGTCTAGCGGGACGCTACGAGCAGTACTTC
CASGLAGRYEQYF
>.|TRBJ2-3|TRBD1|TRBV7-2
TGTGCCAGCAGCCGTGGACAGGGGCCGCAGTATTTT
CASSRGQGPQYF
>.|TRBJ1-3|TRBD1|TRBV5-6
TGTGCCAGCAGCCCGGGACAGTTCCTCTCTGGAAACACCATATATTTT
CASSPGQFLSGNTIYF
>.|TRBJ2-7|.|TRBV13
TGTGCCAGCAGCCCCTCGTCGGGACTTGGGGAGCAGTACTTC
CASSPSSGLGEQYF
>.|TRBJ2-5|.|TRBV10-1
TGCGCCAGCAGTGACCCTCGGAGGGAACGAAGGGGAGAGACCCAGTACTTC
CASSDPRRERRGETQYF
>.|TRBJ2-3|.|TRBV18
TGTGCCAGCTCACCACGGTACGAGACTAGCACAGATACGCAGTATTTT
CASSPRYETSTDTQYF
>few|TRBJ2-7|TRBD2|TRBV6-5
TGTGCCAGCAGTTACACTACCGGGACTACTCTCCTCGAGCAGTACTTC
CASSYTTGTTLLEQYF
>.|TRBJ2-5|.|TRBV30
TGTGCCTGGACAGGGATCGATGCCGAGACCCAGTACTTC
CAWTGIDAETQYF
>once|TRBJ2-3|.|TRBV28
TGTGCCAGCAGTTTGCGGACAGTCACAGATACGCAGTATTTT
CASSLRTVTDTQYF
>.|TRBJ2-3|.|TRBV10-1
TGCGCCAGCAGTGAAATGCGGGTTGATACGCAGTATTTT
CASSEMRVDTQYF
>.|TRBJ2-3|TRBD2|TRBV9
TGTGCCAGCAGCGGCGGGGGGCCCACAGATACGCAGTATTTT
CASSGGGPTDTQYF
>few|TRBJ1-1|TRBD1|TRBV25-1
TGTGCCAGCAGTTCACGAGGGGGCGGACAGGATGAAGCTTTCTTT
CASSSRGGGQDEAFF
>once|TRBJ2-5|.|TRBV19
TGTGCCAGTAGGAGGCCGGGGGTCCCTCAAGAGACCCAGTACTTC
CASRRPGVPQETQYF
>.|TRBJ2-7|.|TRBV7-2
TGTGCCAGCAGCTTAGGGCTCTCTAGCGTGCCCTACGAGCAGTACTTC
CASSLGLSSVPYEQYF
>.|TRBJ2-1|TRBD2|TRBV19
TGTGCCAGTAGTATAGACCCGGGAGGAAGCAATGAGCAGTTCTTC
CASSIDPGGSNEQFF
>.|TRBJ2-5|TRBD2|TRBV28
TGTGCCAGCAGTCCAAACGGACTAGCGGCCACCCAAGAGACCCAGTACTTC
CASSPNGLAATQETQYF
>.|TRBJ2-7|.|TRBV4-1
TGCGCCAGCAGCCTCCGGGACACCACCTACGAGCAGTACTTC
CASSLRDTTYEQYF
>.|TRBJ1-1|.|TRBV5-5
TGTGCCAGCAGCTTCCCCTACAGCCCTGAAGCTTTCTTT
CASSFPYSPEAFF
>.|TRBJ2-7|TRBD2|TRBV6-5
TGTGCCAGCAGTCCGCCAGCGGGAGATGGGTACGAGCAGTACTTC
CASSPPAGDGYEQYF
>.|TRBJ2-7|TRBD2|TRBV28
TGTGCCAGCAGCCCCACTAGCGGGAGTTGGAACGAGCAGTACTTC
CASSPTSGSWNEQYF
>.|TRBJ2-7|TRBD2|TRBV11-2
TGTGCCAGCAGCTTAGTCTGGACTAGCGTTTCCTACGAGCAGTACTTC
CASSLVWTSVSYEQYF
>.|TRBJ2-1|TRBD1|TRBV18
TGTGCCAGCTCACCAGCGACAGGGCGGAATGAGCAGTTCTTC
CASSPATGRNEQFF
>.|TRBJ2-7|TRBD2|TRBV9
TGTGCCAGCAGCGTAGATGATTCGGCTAGCGGGAGGTACTACGAGCAGTACTTC
CASSVDDSASGRYYEQYF
>.|TRBJ2-1|.|TRBV28
TGTGCCAGCAGCATCCAGGGACTCCTCTACAATGAGCAGTTCTTC
CASSIQGLLYNEQFF
>.|TRBJ2-5|.|TRBV2
TGTGCCAGCAGTGAGGGGCCCGGGACTCAAGAGACCCAGTACTTC
CASSEGPGTQETQYF
>.|TRBJ2-7|TRBD1|TRBV10-1
TGCGCCAGCAGTCCGGGACAGGGGGTCGGGGTCGAGCAGTACTTC
CASSPGQGVGVEQYF
>.|TRBJ1-1|TRBD1|TRBV6-1
TGTGCCAGCGTACTACAGGGGAAAGGGACTGAAGCTTTCTTT
CASVLQGKGTEAFF
>.|TRBJ2-7|TRBD1|TRBV11-2
TGTGCCAGCAGCGGGGCCGGGACAGGAGTTTACGAGCAGTACTTC
CASSGAGTGVYEQYF
>.|TRBJ1-1|TRBD1|TRBV28
TGTGCCAGCAGCCCCCAGGGGGCGCCCAAAATCGAAGCTTTCTTT
CASSPQGAPKIEAFF
>.|TRBJ2-2|TRBD2|TRBV6-6
TGTGCCAGCAGTGCCGCGGGAGCCGGGGAGCTGTTTTTT
CASSAAGAGELFF
>medium-sized|TRBJ2-7|TRBD2|TRBV2
TGTGCCAGCAGAGCGGGGCTTGCCTACGAGCAGTACTTC
CASRAGLAYEQYF
>once|TRBJ2-7|TRBD1|TRBV5-1
TGCGCCAGCAGCGGGAGTGGGACAGGGTACGAGCAGTACTTC
CASSGSGTGYEQYF
>.|TRBJ2-1|TRBD2|TRBV9
TGTGCCAGCAGCACCCCGACTAGCTTTGAGCAGTTCTTC
CASSTPTSFEQFF
>.|TRBJ2-1|.|TRBV9
TGTGCCAGCAGCGAGCGGTTATCCTACAATGAGCAGTTCTTC
CASSERLSYNEQFF
>once|TRBJ1-5|TRBD1|TRBV2
TGTGCCAGCAAGGGACAGGAGACCTATAGCAATCAGCCCCAGCATTTT
CASKGQETYSNQPQHF
>.|TRBJ2-7|.|TRBV7-2
TGTGCCAGCAGCTTAGCGGCAGGGAAGTCCCCAAGCGAGCAGTACTTC
CASSLAAGKSPSEQYF
>.|TRBJ2-5|.|TRBV9
TGTGCCAGCAGCGTAGGTCAGCGACCCCTCCAAGAGACCCAGTACTTC
CASSVGQRPLQETQYF
>.|TRBJ2-7|.|TRBV27
TGTGCCAGCAGTTTAAAGTCCCAGGGGCCCTACGAGCAGTACTTC
CASSLKSQGPYEQYF
>.|TRBJ2-7|.|TRBV20-1
TGCAGTGCTTCTAAGAGGGACGAGCAGTACTTC
CSASKRDEQYF
>.|TRBJ2-7|.|TRBV7-3
TGTGCCAGCAGCTTAACGGCCACCTACGAGCAGTACTTC
CASSLTATYEQYF
>.|TRBJ2-1|.|TRBV12-5
TGTGCTAGTGGTTTGGCACCATCGACAGGATACAATGAGCAGTTCTTC
CASGLAPSTGYNEQFF
>once|TRBJ2-1|TRBD2|TRBV9
TGTGCCAGCAGCGTAGTTACAGGCGGGGAGGGTGAGCAGTTCTTC
CASSVVTGGEGEQFF
>.|TRBJ2-3|TRBD1|TRBV29-1
TGCAGCACGGACAGGACAGATACGCAGTATTTT
CSTDRTDTQYF
>.|TRBJ2-7|.|TRBV7-6
TGTGCCAGCAGCTTAGCGACTACGCGATCAAGCTCCTACGAGCAGTACTTC
CASSLATTRSSSYEQYF